This T cell receptor (beta chain) was retrieved from a study of blood T cells in healthy people across ages. Peripheral blood was drawn, around 9.4 milliliters per donor. CDR1 is SGHTA and CDR2 is FQGTGA in the germline V gene. V lost 4 bases, J lost 2 bases, and 9 bases lay in between. The CDR3 runs to 14 residues. About this clonotype itself: No antigen is known for it.

Study outcomes and limitations: Higher diversity, along with more naive CD4+ cells, distinguished long-lived donors from aged donors. Older age went with lower TCR beta diversity per million T cells, in a roughly linear way.

Then a second PCR, running about 6 to 12 cycles, was carried out with a sample-barcoded 5' primer and a J-beta primer mix. Each cDNA molecule was tagged by a template-switch adaptor that had 12 random nucleotides. TCRdb independently ran MiXCR on the 5' RACE reads; one entry per CDR3 protein. Of approximately 800,000 distinct CDR3 sequences in the sample, more than 50% are singletons; the top ten hold roughly 25%. The TCR originated in a middle-aged man in good health. Sequences were obtained from blood. The chain is built from TRBV7-3 and TRBJ1-3; D uncertain. The CDR3 is CASSYGDTGNTIYF. In DNA, the CDR3 is TGTGCCAGCAGCTACGGGGATACTGGAAACACCATATATTTT.